The entry below describes one T cell receptor (beta chain). Its antigen is currently not known. No qualities accompany the bases; no much larger clone lies one base away. In total, fewer than 750 healthy bone marrow donors made up the cohort. All cohort members were sampled while nominally healthy, although unrecorded immune exposures were likely present. The donor was CMV seronegative and was included in the group of several hundred seronegative cohort members. Every donor gave a peripheral blood sample, and the peripheral blood mononuclear cells from that sample were used for TCR beta sequencing. The Qiagen DNeasy Blood Extraction Kit was used to extract genomic DNA from the blood cell samples. Libraries were constructed by the immunoSEQ multiplex PCR assay. For the multiplex PCR, a mixture combining 60 forward primers for TCR Vbeta segments and 13 reverse primers for TCR Jbeta segments was used. Amplification of the CDR3 region of rearranged TCR beta genes was performed with a multiplex PCR assay on genomic DNA. Amplified TCR beta libraries were sequenced as 87-base-pair reads on the Illumina HiSeq System. The study's own analysis went as follows. Across the roughly 640 repertoires, a later analysis counted tens of millions of unique TCR beta chains, roughly 11 million of which were shared by at least two donors. Raw reads were error-corrected and collapsed into unique sequences by a nearest-neighbor algorithm in which closely related sequences were merged to remove PCR and sequencing errors. CDR3 sequences were aligned to IMGT reference sequences to assign V, D and J gene segments. Each retained sequence needed at least a six-nucleotide match to both a V gene segment and a J gene segment. Rearrangements were called productive when the CDR3 lacked stop codons and stayed in frame with V and J; all others were non-productive. Following IMGT convention, CDR3 was defined as the stretch from the second conserved V-encoded cysteine up to the conserved J-encoded phenylalanine. Sequences without an unambiguous match to a single V gene segment were excluded from the earlier analysis of almost 600 of the donors. An earlier analysis of several hundred of the donors classified V segments as functional when productive rearrangements were above 56.7% and as segregating when the standard deviation between donors was above 5%. A statistical classification framework was built for diagnosing cytomegalovirus status from the catalog of TCR beta chain sequences. A later analysis assigned V and J genes by comparing TCR nucleotide sequences with IMGT/GENE-DB human TR gene sequences. The TCRdist pipeline was used in a later analysis to assign CDR3 sequences and most-parsimonious VDJ recombination scenarios. In a later analysis, each TCR beta chain was defined by its CDR3 amino acid sequence together with its V-gene family, and reads without a unique V-gene family were excluded. A later analysis removed 500 to 600 highly shared, low-generation-probability nucleotide sequences to deal with suspected cross-contamination and a sequencing artifact. For each public chain, a later analysis derived a clonal expansion index from normalized ranks of inferred template counts within each repertoire. In a later analysis, generation probabilities were computed using a VDJ recombination model fitted to out-of-frame rearrangements, and the results were checked against IGoR. Hypergeometric tests were used in a later analysis to score TCR-TCR, TCR-HLA and TCR-CMV co-occurrence, with a repertoire-size bias correction applied to the TCR pairs. In a later analysis, false discovery rates were estimated by permuting HLA or CMV assignments 20 times. In a later analysis, co-occurring TCRs were grouped using DBSCAN, with TCRdist sequence similarity added in when clustering inside HLA-allele-positive subsets. Repertoires with fewer than 30,000 or more than 120,000 public chains were left out of co-occurrence clustering, as were about 5 repertoires with anomalous nucleotide sharing. TCRdb stores this immuneACCESS table with in-frame sequences only. Part of the clones is absent; in the studies checked, under half of the shortfall reflects unresolved V genes, and no reason is known for the rest. V, J and clone size are those of that table, while D and trimming were read from the DNA. The table for this sample lists approximately 220,000 clones; 70% to 85% of them were counted only once. The ten largest clonotypes hold 0.22% of the sample.

This specimen comes from a study of cytomegalovirus exposure and HLA in healthy donors (dated by TCRdb to 2015 to 2018). Broadly, across the study: An earlier analysis of approximately 600 of the donors reported roughly 270 Gb of sequence data and around 110 million unique TCR beta sequences from 150 million to 200 million T cells. Along with the approximately 670-subject first cohort, a separate validation cohort of roughly 110 different subjects was used. A few DR-DQ haplotypes were handled as single units for association and clustering because linkage in the cohort was strong. The study combined high-throughput TCR immunosequencing, statistical association of individual TCRs with disease status, and machine learning to predict cytomegalovirus infection status. In an earlier analysis of several hundred of the donors, high-throughput TCR beta sequencing was used to judge whether each TCR beta V gene segment behaved as functional or pseudogenic. The T cell repertoires of around 730 subjects were profiled by immunosequencing and related to cytomegalovirus serostatus. All discovery cohort repertoires had been generated using a single sequencing platform. Typing coverage differed by locus: A, B, C, DRB1 and DQB1 were typed in roughly 629-640 donors, DQA1 in 500 to 550, DPA1 in some 570, and DPB1 in just under 490. A later genetic analysis took genome-wide SNP genotypes for about 65% of the roughly 670 donors and used that subset as a discovery cohort. The later analysis used no new phenotypic data to find candidate immune exposures, relying instead on TCR beta sequences and their occurrence across donors. HLA typing covered class I and class II loci at four-digit resolution. A later analysis re-examined previously published TCR beta repertoires from 500 to 700 donors and added high-resolution HLA genotyping to investigate patterns of TCR occurrence. Among around 400 genotyped donors of the cohort, an average of approximately 200,000 unique TCR beta nucleotide sequences was sequenced per donor, of which about 19% were non-productive. The genetic ancestry cluster associated with self-reported Caucasian donors included roughly four fifths of the 300 to 400 genotyped donors. Alongside the repertoire data, information on donor age, sex, ethnicity and CMV serostatus was compiled. The study aimed to test whether signatures of past pathogen exposure could be identified by cataloging public T cell receptors. An early release that covered roughly 600 HLA-typed donors contained approximately 300 gigabases of sequencing data and roughly 84 million unique TCR sequences. Study-wide conclusions, independent of this receptor: Correlated functional status among segregating V segments might be attributable to linkage disequilibrium, but an unknown experimental factor could not be ruled out. According to a later genetic analysis, donors in an Asian-associated ancestry cluster had fewer N-insertions in productive TCRs than the approximately 700-donor mean. While some public TCRs were present in many individuals, most TCR sequences turned up only very rarely across donors. In a later analysis, HLA-associated TCR beta chains were found to be more clonally expanded and to have lower generation probabilities than equally common non-associated chains. Roughly uniform sequencing depth across donors was assumed in presence/absence analyses, although this assumption may not hold. A further reported finding was that TCR beta sequences accurately predicted the HLA-A and HLA-B alleles for most subjects in the first cohort. The authors suggested that the approach could potentially be generalized to other disease states and immunological phenotypes. A later analysis reported that several top co-occurrence clusters appeared linked to parvovirus B19, influenza, CMV and Epstein-Barr virus. In an earlier analysis of a few hundred of the donors, most TCR beta V segments were observed in productive rearrangements about 90% or about 30% of the time, broadly matching IMGT annotations. Most CMV-associated TCR beta chains appeared to be HLA-restricted in a later analysis, and the HLA associations seemed to be driven largely by CMV exposure. Because some donors lacked HLA typing at each locus, the association tests relied only on the typed subset. Strong co-occurrence of HLA alleles, especially DR and DQ, made assigning TCR associations to individual alleles difficult. A later analysis associated approximately 17,000 TCR beta sequences with specific HLA alleles at a false discovery rate of 0.05. For the cohort, immune exposure information was limited to CMV serostatus. In vitro tests confirmed that a few of the cytomegalovirus-associated TCR beta chains recognize cytomegalovirus antigens. Because counts were too low, under 20 rarely observed V segments, including chromosome 9 orphons, were left out of the earlier analysis of 500 to 750 of the donors. In this cohort, only TCR beta chains were sequenced, and detectable features were limited by the absence of alpha or paired-chain data. In a later genetic analysis, a missense DCLRE1C variant was associated with V-gene and J-gene trimming of TCR beta chains, and the association was replicated in an independent cohort. A later analysis found that TCR association rates varied across HLA loci, with DRB1 alleles showing the most associated TCRs and HLA-C alleles the fewest. A group of highly shared sequence variants was considered likely to be a technical artifact of the sequencing pipeline. Cytomegalovirus status was reported to be diagnosed by the classifier with high specificity and sensitivity in both the original and validation cohorts. In the study, 150 to 200 TCR beta chains were listed as associated with cytomegalovirus. The 87-base-pair reads could not distinguish some IMGT-functional V segments, including TRBV6-2 and TRBV6-3, so those segments were excluded.

The germline ends are 12 bases apart after V is trimmed by 4 bases and J by 6 bases. The CDR3, cysteine through phenylalanine, is 12 amino acids long. The only DNA kept is the CDR3, 36 bases in frame from the first base. The germline V gene specifies SQVTM as CDR1 and ANQGSEA as CDR2. The sequenced sample consisted of PBMCs. The clonotype originates from a girl aged 2 to 10 in good health and CMV-seronegative. The sequence is built from TRBV29-1 and TRBJ1-1; no confident D gene assignment can be made. The DNA reads TGCAGCGTTGTTGGAGGCGAGGCTGAAGCTTTCTTT. The encoded protein is CSVVGGEAEAFF.